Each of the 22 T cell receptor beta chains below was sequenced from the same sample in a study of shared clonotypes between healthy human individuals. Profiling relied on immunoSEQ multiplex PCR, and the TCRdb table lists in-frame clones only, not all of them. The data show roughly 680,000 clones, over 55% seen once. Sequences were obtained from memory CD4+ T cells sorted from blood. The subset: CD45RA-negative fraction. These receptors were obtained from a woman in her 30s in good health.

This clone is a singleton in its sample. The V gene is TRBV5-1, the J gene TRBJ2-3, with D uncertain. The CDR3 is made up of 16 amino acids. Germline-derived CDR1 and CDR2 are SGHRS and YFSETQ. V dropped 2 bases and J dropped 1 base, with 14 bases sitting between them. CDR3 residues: CASSLGASPRTDTQYF. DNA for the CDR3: TGCGCCAGCAGCTTAGGAGCCTCTCCCCGCACAGATACGCAGTATTTT.

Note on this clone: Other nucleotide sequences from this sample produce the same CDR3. The CDR3 DNA reads as TGCGCCAGCAGCTTAGACTACTCATACAATGAGCAGTTCTTC. It yields the protein CASSLDYSYNEQFF. This chain links TRBV5-1 with TRBJ2-1, with a weak D call TRBD2 (5 bases). This CDR3 contains 14 residues. V shed 2 bases and J shed 4 bases, with 10 bases lying between them. Germline CDR1 is SGHRS and CDR2 is YFSETQ.

CDR3 protein: CSVGAMRAGANVLTF. For the CDR3, the DNA is TGCAGCGTTGGGGCTATGCGGGCTGGGGCCAACGTCCTGACTTTC. This chain links TRBV29-1 with TRBJ2-6; possible D gene TRBD2, 5 bases. The germline V and J ends were trimmed by 4 bases and 2 bases, with 12 bases remaining between them. The CDR3 loop spans 15 amino acids. The germline V gene encodes CDR1 SQVTM and CDR2 ANQGSEA.

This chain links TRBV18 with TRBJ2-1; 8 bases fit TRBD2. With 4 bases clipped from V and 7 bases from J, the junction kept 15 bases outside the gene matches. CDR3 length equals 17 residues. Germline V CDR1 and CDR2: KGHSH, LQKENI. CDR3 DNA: TGTGCCAGCTCACGGAATAGTAGGACGGGAGGGCAAAATGAGCAGTTCTTC. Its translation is CASSRNSRTGGQNEQFF.

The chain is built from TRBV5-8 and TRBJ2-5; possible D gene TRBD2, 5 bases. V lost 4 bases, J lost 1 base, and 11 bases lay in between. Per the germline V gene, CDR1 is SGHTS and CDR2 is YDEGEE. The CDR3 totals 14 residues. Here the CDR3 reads CASSPREIQETQYF. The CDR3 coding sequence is TGTGCCAGCAGCCCAAGGGAGATCCAAGAGACCCAGTACTTC.

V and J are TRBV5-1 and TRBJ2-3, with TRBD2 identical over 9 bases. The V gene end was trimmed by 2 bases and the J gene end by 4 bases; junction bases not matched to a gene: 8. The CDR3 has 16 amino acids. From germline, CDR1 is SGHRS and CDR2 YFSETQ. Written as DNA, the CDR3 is TGCGCCAGCAGCTTAGGGGGCGGGAGGGCCGCAGATACGCAGTATTTT. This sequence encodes CASSLGGGRAADTQYF.

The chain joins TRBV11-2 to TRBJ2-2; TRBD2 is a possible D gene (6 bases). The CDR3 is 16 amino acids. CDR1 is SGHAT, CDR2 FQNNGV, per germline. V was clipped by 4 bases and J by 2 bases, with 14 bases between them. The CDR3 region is CASSWGGRPNTGELFF. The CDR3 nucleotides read TGTGCCAGCAGCTGGGGAGGCAGACCTAACACCGGGGAGCTGTTTTTT.

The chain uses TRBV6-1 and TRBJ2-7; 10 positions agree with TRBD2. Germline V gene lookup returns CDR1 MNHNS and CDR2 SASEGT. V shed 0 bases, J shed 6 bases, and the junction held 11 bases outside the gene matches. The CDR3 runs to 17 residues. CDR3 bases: TGTGCCAGCAGTGAAGCGCTTCCGGCTAGCGGGAGTCGCGAGCAGTACTTC. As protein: CASSEALPASGSREQYF.

The CDR3 coding sequence is TGTGCCAGAAGCGCGCACAGGGTGGATCAGCCCCAGCATTTT. Its protein is CARSAHRVDQPQHF. The chain couples TRBV5-3 to TRBJ1-5; perhaps TRBD1 as D (6 bases). TRBV5-3 is an ORF, and what it does is uncertain. The V gene lost 4 bases and the J gene lost 5 bases, with 13 bases spanning the gap. This CDR3 is built from 14 residues.

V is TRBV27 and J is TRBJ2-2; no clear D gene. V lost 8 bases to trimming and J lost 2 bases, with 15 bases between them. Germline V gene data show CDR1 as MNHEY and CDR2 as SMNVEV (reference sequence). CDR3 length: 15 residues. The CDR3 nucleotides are TGTGCCAGCCAGGTTCATGGCGCCAACACCGGGGAGCTGTTTTTT. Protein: CASQVHGANTGELFF.

The CDR3 reads CASSPYGLGQGAPTEAFF. The DNA of the CDR3 is TGTGCCAGCTCACCATATGGCTTGGGACAGGGGGCGCCCACTGAAGCTTTCTTT. The chain couples TRBV18 to TRBJ1-1, with 12 positions matching TRBD1. The germline V gene has CDR1 KGHSH and CDR2 LQKENI. CDR3 length: 18 amino acids. The trim removed 2 bases at V and 4 bases at J, leaving 11 bases unmatched.

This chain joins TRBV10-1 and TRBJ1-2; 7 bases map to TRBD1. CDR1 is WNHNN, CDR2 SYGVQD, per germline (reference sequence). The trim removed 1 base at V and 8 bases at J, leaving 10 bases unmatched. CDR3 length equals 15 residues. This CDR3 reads CASSEWARQGEGYTF. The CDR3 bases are TGCGCCAGCAGTGAGTGGGCTCGGCAGGGGGAGGGCTACACCTTC.

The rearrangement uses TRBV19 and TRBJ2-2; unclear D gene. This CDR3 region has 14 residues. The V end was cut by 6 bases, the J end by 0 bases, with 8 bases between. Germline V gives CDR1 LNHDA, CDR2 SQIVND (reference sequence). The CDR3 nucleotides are TGTGCCAGTAGCGCCCAGGCGAACACCGGGGAGCTGTTTTTT. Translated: CASSAQANTGELFF.

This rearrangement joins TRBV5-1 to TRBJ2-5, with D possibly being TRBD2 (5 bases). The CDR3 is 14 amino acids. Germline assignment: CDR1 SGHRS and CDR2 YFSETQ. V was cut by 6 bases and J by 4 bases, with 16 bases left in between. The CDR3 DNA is TGCGCCAGCAAGTCGGGGAGCGGCGGAGAGACCCAGTACTTC. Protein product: CASKSGSGGETQYF.

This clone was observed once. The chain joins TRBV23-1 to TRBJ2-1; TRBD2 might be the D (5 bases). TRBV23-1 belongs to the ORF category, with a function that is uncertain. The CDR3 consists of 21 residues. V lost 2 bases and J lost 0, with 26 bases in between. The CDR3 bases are TGCGCCAGCAGTCAACGGACCAAGGCGGCTAGCCGACACAGCTCCTACAATGAGCAGTTCTTC. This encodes CASSQRTKAASRHSSYNEQFF.

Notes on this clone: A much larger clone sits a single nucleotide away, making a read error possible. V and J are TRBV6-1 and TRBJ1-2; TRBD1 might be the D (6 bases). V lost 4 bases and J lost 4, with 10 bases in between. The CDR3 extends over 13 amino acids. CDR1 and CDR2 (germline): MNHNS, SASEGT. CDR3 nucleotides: TGTGCCAGCAGTGGAACAGGGTCCTATGGCTACACCTTC. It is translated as CASSGTGSYGYTF.

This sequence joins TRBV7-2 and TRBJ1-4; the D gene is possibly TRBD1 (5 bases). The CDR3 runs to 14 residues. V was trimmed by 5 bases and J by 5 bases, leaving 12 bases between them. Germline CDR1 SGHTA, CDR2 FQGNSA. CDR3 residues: CASSNPRDNEKLFF. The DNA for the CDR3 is TGTGCCAGCAGCAACCCTAGGGACAATGAAAAACTGTTTTTT.

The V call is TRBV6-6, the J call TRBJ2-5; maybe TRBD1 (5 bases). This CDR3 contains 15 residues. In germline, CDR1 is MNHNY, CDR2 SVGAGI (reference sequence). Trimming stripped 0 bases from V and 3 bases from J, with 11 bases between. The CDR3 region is CASSYSRGGKETQYF. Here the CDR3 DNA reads TGTGCCAGCAGTTACTCTAGGGGTGGGAAAGAGACCCAGTACTTC.

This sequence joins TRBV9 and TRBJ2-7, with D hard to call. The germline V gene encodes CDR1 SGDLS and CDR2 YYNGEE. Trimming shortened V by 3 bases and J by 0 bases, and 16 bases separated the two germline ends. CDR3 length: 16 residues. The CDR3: CASSARPGDSSYEQYF. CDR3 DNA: TGTGCCAGCAGCGCCCGCCCGGGCGATTCCTCCTACGAGCAGTACTTC. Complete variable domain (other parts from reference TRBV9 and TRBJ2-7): DSGVTQTPKHLITATGQRVTLRCSPRSGDLSVYWYQQSLDQGLQFLIQYYNGEERAKGNILERFSAQQFPDLHSELNLSSLELGDSALYFCASSARPGDSSYEQYFGPGTRLTVT.

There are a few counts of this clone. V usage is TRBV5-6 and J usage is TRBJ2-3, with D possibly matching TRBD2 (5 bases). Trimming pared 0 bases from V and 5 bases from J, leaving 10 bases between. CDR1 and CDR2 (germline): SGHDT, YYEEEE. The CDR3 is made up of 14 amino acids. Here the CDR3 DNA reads TGTGCCAGCAGCTTGGCAACCGGGGTAGATACGCAGTATTTT. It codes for CASSLATGVDTQYF.

CDR3 nucleotide sequence: TGTGCCAGCAGCTTAGCTGCCTACAATGAGCAGTTCTTC. Protein sequence: CASSLAAYNEQFF. The gene calls are TRBV11-2 and TRBJ2-1; D is unclear. V was trimmed by 1 base and J by 2 bases, leaving 3 bases between them. Germline V gene data show CDR1 as SGHAT and CDR2 as FQNNGV. The CDR3 loop spans 13 amino acids.

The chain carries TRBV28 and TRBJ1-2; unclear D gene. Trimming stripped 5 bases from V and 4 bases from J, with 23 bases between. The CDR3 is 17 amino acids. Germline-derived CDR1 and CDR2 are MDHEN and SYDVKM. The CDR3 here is CASSAPWESPYFYGYTF. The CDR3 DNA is TGTGCCAGCAGTGCCCCCTGGGAGAGTCCCTACTTCTATGGCTACACCTTC.